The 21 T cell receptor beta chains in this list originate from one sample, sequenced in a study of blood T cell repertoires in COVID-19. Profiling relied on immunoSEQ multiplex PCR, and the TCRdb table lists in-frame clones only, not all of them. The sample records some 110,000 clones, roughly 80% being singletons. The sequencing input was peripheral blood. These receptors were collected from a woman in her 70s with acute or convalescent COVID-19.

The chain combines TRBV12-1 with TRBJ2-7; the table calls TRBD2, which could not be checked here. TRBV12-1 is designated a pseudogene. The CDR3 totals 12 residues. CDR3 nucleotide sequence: TGTGCCAGCAGCATTTCGCGTTACGAGCAGTACTTC. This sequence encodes CASSISRYEQYF.

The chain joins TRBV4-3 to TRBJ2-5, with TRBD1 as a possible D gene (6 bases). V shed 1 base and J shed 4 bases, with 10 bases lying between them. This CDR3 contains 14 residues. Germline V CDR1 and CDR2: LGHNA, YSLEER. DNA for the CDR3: TGCGCCAGCAGCCAAGGGCAGGGGCTAGAGACCCAGTACTTC. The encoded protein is CASSQGQGLETQYF.

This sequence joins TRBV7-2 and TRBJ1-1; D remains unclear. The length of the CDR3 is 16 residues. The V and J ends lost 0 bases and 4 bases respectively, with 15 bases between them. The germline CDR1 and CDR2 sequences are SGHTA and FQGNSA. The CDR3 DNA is TGTGCCAGCAGCTTAGCCTTAACGGGGTCACGCACTGAAGCTTTCTTT. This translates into CASSLALTGSRTEAFF.

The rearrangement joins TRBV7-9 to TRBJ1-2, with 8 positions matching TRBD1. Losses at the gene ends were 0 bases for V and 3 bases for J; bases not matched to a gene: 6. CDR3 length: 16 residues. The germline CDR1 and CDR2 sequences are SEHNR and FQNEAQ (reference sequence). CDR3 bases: TGTGCCAGCAGCTTAGCGGACAGGGAGGGTGACTATGGCTACACCTTC. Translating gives CASSLADREGDYGYTF.

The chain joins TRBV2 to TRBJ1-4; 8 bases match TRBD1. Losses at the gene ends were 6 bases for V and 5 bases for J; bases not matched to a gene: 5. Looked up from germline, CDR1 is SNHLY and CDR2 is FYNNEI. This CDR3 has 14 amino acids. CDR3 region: CASRPTGGNEKLFF. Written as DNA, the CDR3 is TGTGCCAGCAGGCCTACAGGGGGAAATGAAAAACTGTTTTTT.

The CDR3 here is CASSYSGAGSRSEAFF. In nucleotides, the CDR3 is TGTGCCAGCAGTTACTCGGGTGCAGGGTCCCGGTCTGAAGCTTTCTTT. The rearrangement uses TRBV6-5 and TRBJ1-1; tentatively, D is TRBD1 (5 bases). V lost 0 bases, J lost 6 bases, and 17 bases lay in between. Germline CDR1 reads MNHEY; CDR2 reads SVGAGI. This CDR3 comprises 16 residues.

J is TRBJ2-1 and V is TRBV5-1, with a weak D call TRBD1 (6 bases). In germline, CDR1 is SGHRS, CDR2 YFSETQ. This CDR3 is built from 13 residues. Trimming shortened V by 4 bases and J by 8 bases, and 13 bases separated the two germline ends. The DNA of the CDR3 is TGCGCCAGCAGCCTGGCAGGGGTGGATGAGCAGTTCTTC. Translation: CASSLAGVDEQFF.

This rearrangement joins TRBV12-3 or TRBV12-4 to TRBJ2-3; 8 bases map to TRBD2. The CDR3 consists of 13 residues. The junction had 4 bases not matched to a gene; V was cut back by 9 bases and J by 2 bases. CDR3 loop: CASNGGATDTQYF. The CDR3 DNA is TGTGCCAGTAACGGGGGGGCCACAGATACGCAGTATTTT.

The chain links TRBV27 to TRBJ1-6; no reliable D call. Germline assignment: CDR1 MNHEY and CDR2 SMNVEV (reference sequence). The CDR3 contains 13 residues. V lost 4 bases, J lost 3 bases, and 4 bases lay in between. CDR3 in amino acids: CASSSRYNSPLHF. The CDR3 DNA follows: TGTGCCAGCAGTTCCCGCTATAATTCACCCCTCCACTTT.

Written as DNA, the CDR3 is TGTGCCAGCAGCTTGGCGGAGGGGCTTATGCAGTATTTT. Translated: CASSLAEGLMQYF. V usage is TRBV5-8 and J usage is TRBJ2-3, with TRBD2 as a possible D gene (6 bases). V was shortened by 0 bases and J by 11 bases, with 13 bases between the two germline ends. Germline assignment: CDR1 SGHTS and CDR2 YDEGEE. CDR3 length: 13 residues. The complete variable domain, with remaining parts taken from reference TRBV5-8 and TRBJ2-3, reads EAGVTQSPTHLIKTRGQQATLRCSPISGHTSVYWYQQALGLGLQFLLWYDEGEERNRGNFPPRFSGRQFPNYSSELNVNALELEDSALYLCASSLAEGLMQYFGPGTRLTVL.

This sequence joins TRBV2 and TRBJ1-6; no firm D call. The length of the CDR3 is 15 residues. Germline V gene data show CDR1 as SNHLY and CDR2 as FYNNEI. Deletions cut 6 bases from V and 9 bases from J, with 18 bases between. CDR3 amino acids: CASSPEGFGGSPLHF. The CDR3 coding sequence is TGTGCCAGCAGCCCGGAGGGATTTGGAGGTTCACCCCTCCACTTT.

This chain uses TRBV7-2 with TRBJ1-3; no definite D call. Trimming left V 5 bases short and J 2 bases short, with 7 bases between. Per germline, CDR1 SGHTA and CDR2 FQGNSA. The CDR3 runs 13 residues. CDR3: CASSVSAGNTIYF. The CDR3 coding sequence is TGTGCCAGCAGCGTTAGTGCTGGAAACACCATATATTTT. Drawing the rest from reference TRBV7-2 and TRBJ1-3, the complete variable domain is GAGVSQSPSNKVTEKGKDVELRCDPISGHTALYWYRQSLGQGLEFLIYFQGNSAPDKSGLPSDRFSAERTGGSVSTLTIQRTQQEDSAVYLCASSVSAGNTIYFGEGSWLTVV.

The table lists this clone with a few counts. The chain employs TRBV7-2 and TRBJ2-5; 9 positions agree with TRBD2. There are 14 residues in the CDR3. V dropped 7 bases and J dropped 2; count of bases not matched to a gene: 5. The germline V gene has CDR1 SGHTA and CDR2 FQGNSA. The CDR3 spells CASKAGGPQETQYF. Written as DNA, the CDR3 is TGTGCCAGCAAGGCGGGGGGGCCACAAGAGACCCAGTACTTC.

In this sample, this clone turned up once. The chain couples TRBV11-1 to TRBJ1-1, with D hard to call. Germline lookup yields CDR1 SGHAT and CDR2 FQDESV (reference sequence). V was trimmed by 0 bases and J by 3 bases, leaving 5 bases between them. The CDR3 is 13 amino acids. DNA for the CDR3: TGTGCCAGCAGCTTAGCGAGGGACACTGAAGCTTTCTTT. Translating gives CASSLARDTEAFF.

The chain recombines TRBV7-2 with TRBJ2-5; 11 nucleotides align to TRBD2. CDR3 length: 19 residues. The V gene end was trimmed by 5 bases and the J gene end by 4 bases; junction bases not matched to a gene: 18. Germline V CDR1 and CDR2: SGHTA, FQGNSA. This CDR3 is CASSLHPLAGGPFGETQYF. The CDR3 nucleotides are TGTGCCAGCAGCCTGCATCCTTTAGCGGGGGGGCCGTTTGGAGAGACCCAGTACTTC.

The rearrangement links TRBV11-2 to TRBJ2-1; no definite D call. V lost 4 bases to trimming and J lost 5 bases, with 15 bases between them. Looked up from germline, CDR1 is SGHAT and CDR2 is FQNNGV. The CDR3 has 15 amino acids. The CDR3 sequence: CASSSRGVVDNEQFF. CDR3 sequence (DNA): TGTGCCAGCAGCTCCCGAGGAGTAGTTGACAATGAGCAGTTCTTC.

This CDR3 is CASSDLRRVPYGYTF. Written as DNA, the CDR3 is TGTGCCAGCAGTGACCTAAGACGGGTTCCCTATGGCTACACCTTC. The rearrangement links TRBV6-1 to TRBJ1-2; D is undetermined. The CDR3 spans 15 residues. The germline CDR1 and CDR2 sequences are MNHNS and SASEGT. Trimming left V 3 bases short and J 4 bases short, with 15 bases between.

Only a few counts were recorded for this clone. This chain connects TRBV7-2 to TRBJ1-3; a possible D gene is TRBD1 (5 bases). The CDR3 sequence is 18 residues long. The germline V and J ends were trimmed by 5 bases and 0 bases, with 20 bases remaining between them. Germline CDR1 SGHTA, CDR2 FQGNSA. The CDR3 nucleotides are TGTGCCAGCAGCCCAAGGGGCGGGGGAGCGAACTCTGGAAACACCATATATTTT. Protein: CASSPRGGGANSGNTIYF.

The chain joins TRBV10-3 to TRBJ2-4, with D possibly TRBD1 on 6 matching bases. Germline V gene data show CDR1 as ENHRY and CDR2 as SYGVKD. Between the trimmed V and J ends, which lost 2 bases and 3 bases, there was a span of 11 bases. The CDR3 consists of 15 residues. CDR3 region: CAISETGQGKNIQYF. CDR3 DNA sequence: TGTGCCATCAGTGAGACAGGGCAGGGCAAAAACATTCAGTACTTC.

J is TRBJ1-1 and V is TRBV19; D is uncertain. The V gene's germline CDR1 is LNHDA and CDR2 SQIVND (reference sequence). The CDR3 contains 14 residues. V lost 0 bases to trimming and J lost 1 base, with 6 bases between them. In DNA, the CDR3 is TGTGCCAGTAGTATAGATGAGCCGAACACTGAAGCTTTCTTT. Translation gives CASSIDEPNTEAFF. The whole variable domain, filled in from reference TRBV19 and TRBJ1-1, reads DGGITQSPKYLFRKEGQNVTLSCEQNLNHDAMYWYRQDPGQGLRLIYYSQIVNDFQKGDIAEGYSVSREKKESFPLTVTSAQKNPTAFYLCASSIDEPNTEAFFGQGTRLTVV.

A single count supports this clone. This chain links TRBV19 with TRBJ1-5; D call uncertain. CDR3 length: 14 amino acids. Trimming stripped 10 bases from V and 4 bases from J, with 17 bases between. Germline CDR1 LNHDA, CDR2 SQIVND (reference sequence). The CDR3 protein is CATSEAPHNQPQHF. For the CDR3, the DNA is TGTGCCACCTCAGAGGCGCCGCATAATCAGCCCCAGCATTTT.